This T cell receptor (beta chain) emerged from a study of T cell responses to AZD1222 COVID-19 vaccine. Concerning this clone: Its antigen remains unidentified.

The repertoire was sequenced with immunoSEQ multiplex PCR; TCRdb's copy has only in-frame clones and lacks some. The sample lists some 140,000 clones, more than 80% occurring once. Regarding the study as a whole: Donors, mostly white British, included more females; clonal diversity was possibly underestimated. Close to half of all spike-specific TCRs reportedly target regions of the variants that are unmutated. When two AZD1222 doses had been given, Spike-specific TCR breadth and depth rose.

V shed 0 bases and J 5 bases; nucleotides not matched to a gene: 3. The germline V gene has CDR1 GTSNPN and CDR2 SVGIG (reference sequence). The CDR3 is 14 amino acids. This clonotype originated in an adult in good health. This rearrangement joins TRBV30 to TRBJ2-2; 7 nucleotides agree with TRBD2. The material sequenced was peripheral blood, taken on day 0 of AZD1222 vaccination. This CDR3 is CAWSVYGGTGELFF. CDR3 in DNA: TGTGCCTGGAGTGTATACGGGGGGACCGGGGAGCTGTTTTTT.